This TCR beta chain was sequenced during a study of blood T cell repertoires in COVID-19. Study-level information: Italy, Spain and the United States were the sources of the convalescent and acute COVID-19 samples.

Method: immunoSEQ multiplex PCR; TCRdb's copy keeps in-frame clones and lacks some. Altogether under 250,000 clones are present, about 90% being singletons, with the ten largest covering 1.2%. Germline V lookup: CDR1 SQVTM, CDR2 ANQGSEA. V was clipped by 4 bases and J by 4 bases, with 11 bases between them. There are 13 residues in the CDR3. This clone occurred a few times. The specimen was peripheral blood. The sequence derives from a man younger than 40 with acute or convalescent COVID-19. The chain recombines TRBV29-1 with TRBJ1-3, with a tentative D call TRBD1 (5 bases). This CDR3 reads CSVVRDGGNTIYF. The CDR3 DNA reads as TGCAGCGTTGTGCGGGACGGGGGAAACACCATATATTTT.